The T cell receptor beta chain described here comes from a study of blood T cells in healthy people across ages. A J-beta primer mix and a sample-barcoded 5' primer were used in a second PCR of about 7 to 12 cycles. TCRdb reprocessed the 5' RACE reads with MiXCR, giving one entry per CDR3 protein. The table lists 700,000 to 900,000 distinct CDR3 sequences, approximately 24% of them singletons. The CDR3 length is 15 residues. Germline CDR1 and CDR2: SGHRS and YFSETQ. V gave up 4 bases and J gave up 3 bases, with 17 bases separating them. This clonotype has a single count. The antigen remains undetermined. Study-wide results and caveats: Expanded clonotype shifts may have been confounded, as the donors had an unknown CMV status.

This sample also belongs to another study, concerning T cells of mothers and their children. From that study: Reads recorded for TCR beta CDR3 numbered over 8.5 million per mother and about 3 million per child.

The gene calls are TRBV5-1 and TRBJ2-7, with D tentatively TRBD1 (6 bases). The clonotype comes from a boy aged 5-17 years in good health. Sequenced sample: blood. CDR3 residues: CASSVPTGTVYEQYF. In DNA, the CDR3 is TGCGCCAGCAGCGTGCCCACAGGGACGGTCTACGAGCAGTACTTC.